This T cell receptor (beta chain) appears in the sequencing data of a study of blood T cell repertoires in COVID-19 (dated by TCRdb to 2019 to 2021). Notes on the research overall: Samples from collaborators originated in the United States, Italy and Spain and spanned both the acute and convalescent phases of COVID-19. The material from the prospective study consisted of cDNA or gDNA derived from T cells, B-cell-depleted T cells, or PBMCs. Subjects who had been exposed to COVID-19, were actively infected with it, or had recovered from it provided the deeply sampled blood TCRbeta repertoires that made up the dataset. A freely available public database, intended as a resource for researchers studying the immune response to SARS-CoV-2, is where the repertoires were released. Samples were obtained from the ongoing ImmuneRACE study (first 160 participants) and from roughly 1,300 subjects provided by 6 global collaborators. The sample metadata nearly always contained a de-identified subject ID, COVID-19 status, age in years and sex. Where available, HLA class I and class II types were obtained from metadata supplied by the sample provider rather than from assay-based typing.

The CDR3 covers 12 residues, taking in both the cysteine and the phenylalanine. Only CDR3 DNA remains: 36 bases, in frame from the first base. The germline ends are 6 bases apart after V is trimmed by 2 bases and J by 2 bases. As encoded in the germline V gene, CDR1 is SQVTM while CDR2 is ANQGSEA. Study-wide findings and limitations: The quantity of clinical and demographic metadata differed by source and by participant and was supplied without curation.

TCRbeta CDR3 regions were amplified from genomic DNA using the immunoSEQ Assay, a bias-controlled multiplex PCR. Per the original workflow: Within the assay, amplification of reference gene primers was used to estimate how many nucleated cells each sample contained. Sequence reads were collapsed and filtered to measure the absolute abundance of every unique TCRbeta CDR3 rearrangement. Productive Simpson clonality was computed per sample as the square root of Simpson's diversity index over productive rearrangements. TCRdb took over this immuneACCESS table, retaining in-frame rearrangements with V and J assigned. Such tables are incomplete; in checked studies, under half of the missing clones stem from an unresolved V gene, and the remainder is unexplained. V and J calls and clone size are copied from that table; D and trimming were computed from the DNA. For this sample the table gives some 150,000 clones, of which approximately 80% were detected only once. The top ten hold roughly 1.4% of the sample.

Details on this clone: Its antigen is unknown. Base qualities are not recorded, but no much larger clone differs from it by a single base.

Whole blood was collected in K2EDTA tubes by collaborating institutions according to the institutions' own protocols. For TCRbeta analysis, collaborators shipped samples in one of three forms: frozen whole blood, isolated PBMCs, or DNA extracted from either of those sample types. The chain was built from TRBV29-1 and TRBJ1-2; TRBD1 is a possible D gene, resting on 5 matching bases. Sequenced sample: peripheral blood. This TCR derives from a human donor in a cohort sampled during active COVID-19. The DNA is TGCAGCGTTGAACGGGGGAACTATGGCTACACCTTC. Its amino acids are CSVERGNYGYTF.